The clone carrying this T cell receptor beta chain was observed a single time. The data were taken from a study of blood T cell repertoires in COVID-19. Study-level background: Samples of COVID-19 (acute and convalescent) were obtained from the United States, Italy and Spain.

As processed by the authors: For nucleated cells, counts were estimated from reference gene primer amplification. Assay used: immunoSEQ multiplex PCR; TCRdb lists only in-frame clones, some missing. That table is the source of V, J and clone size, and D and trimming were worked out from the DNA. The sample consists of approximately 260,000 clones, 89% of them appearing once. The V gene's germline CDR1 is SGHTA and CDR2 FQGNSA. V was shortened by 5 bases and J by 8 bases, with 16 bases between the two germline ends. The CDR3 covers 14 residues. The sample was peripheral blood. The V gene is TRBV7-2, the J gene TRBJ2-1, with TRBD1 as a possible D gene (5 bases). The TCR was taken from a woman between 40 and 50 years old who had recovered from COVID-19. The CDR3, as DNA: TGTGCCAGCAGCCGTAGCAGGGCTACCGATGAGCAGTTCTTC. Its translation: CASSRSRATDEQFF. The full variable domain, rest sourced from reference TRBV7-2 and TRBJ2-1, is GAGVSQSPSNKVTEKGKDVELRCDPISGHTALYWYRQSLGQGLEFLIYFQGNSAPDKSGLPSDRFSAERTGGSVSTLTIQRTQQEDSAVYLCASSRSRATDEQFFGPGTRLTVL.